A selection of T cell receptor beta chains follows, all from one sample in a study of T cell changes during pregnancy in multiple sclerosis. Data came from immunoSEQ multiplex PCR; TCRdb stores just in-frame clones and leaves some out. The data show some 70,000 clones, 85% to 90% seen once. Sequences were derived from peripheral blood, sampled after pregnancy. These receptor sequences come from a female donor in good health, enrolled as a control in a pregnancy study. Both conserved end residues are part of each CDR3. A D gene is named only where the DNA matches it firmly. Rows may omit the clone size; those that give it use once, few, many or a size class.

v_call: TRBV6-6
d_call: .
clone_size: .
j_call: TRBJ1-4
cdr3_aa: CASSISATNEKLFF
cdr3_nt: TGTGCCAGCAGCATCAGTGCAACTAATGAAAAACTGTTTTTT

v_call: TRBV18
d_call: TRBD1
clone_size: .
j_call: TRBJ2-5
cdr3_aa: CASSPPTGGHQETQYF
cdr3_nt: TGTGCCAGCTCACCACCGACAGGGGGACACCAAGAGACCCAGTACTTC

v_call: TRBV6-6
d_call: .
clone_size: .
j_call: TRBJ2-7
cdr3_aa: CASSFGGEQYF
cdr3_nt: TGTGCCAGCAGTTTTGGCGGCGAGCAGTACTTC

v_call: TRBV10-3
d_call: TRBD1
clone_size: .
j_call: TRBJ1-1
cdr3_aa: CAINTTGGIDPYTEAFF
cdr3_nt: TGTGCCATCAATACGACAGGGGGGATTGATCCGTACACTGAAGCTTTCTTT

v_call: TRBV15
d_call: .
clone_size: .
j_call: TRBJ1-2
cdr3_aa: CATSTGSGYGYTF
cdr3_nt: TGTGCCACCAGCACAGGATCCGGCTATGGCTACACCTTC

v_call: TRBV5-1
d_call: .
clone_size: .
j_call: TRBJ2-7
cdr3_aa: CASSLADYYEQYF
cdr3_nt: TGCGCCAGCAGCTTGGCGGACTACTACGAGCAGTACTTC

v_call: TRBV5-1
d_call: .
clone_size: .
j_call: TRBJ2-2
cdr3_aa: CASSLAVGQGTGELFF
cdr3_nt: TGCGCCAGCAGCTTGGCGGTGGGGCAGGGCACCGGGGAGCTGTTTTTT

v_call: TRBV30
d_call: TRBD1
clone_size: few
j_call: TRBJ1-1
cdr3_aa: CALSGTGVIAEAFF
cdr3_nt: TGTGCCTTGTCCGGGACAGGGGTTATAGCTGAAGCTTTCTTT

v_call: TRBV10-3
d_call: TRBD2
clone_size: once
j_call: TRBJ2-3
cdr3_aa: CAISGQLAGDTQYF
cdr3_nt: TGTGCCATCAGTGGGCAACTAGCGGGAGATACGCAGTATTTT

v_call: TRBV6-5
d_call: .
clone_size: .
j_call: TRBJ1-1
cdr3_aa: CASRVGENTEAFF
cdr3_nt: TGTGCCAGCAGGGTAGGGGAGAACACTGAAGCTTTCTTT

v_call: TRBV30
d_call: .
clone_size: .
j_call: TRBJ1-1
cdr3_aa: CAWTPDVAPRGAFF
cdr3_nt: TGTGCCTGGACTCCTGACGTAGCCCCGCGGGGAGCTTTCTTT

v_call: TRBV7-9
d_call: .
clone_size: once
j_call: TRBJ1-5
cdr3_aa: CASSGTGYSNQPQHF
cdr3_nt: TGTGCCAGCAGCGGAACAGGATATAGCAATCAGCCCCAGCATTTT

v_call: TRBV25-1
d_call: .
clone_size: .
j_call: TRBJ1-4
cdr3_aa: CASSDPRQYNEKLFF
cdr3_nt: TGTGCCAGCAGTGACCCACGACAGTATAATGAAAAACTGTTTTTT

v_call: TRBV5-8
d_call: TRBD2
clone_size: .
j_call: TRBJ2-2
cdr3_aa: CASSLVWRGASTGELFF
cdr3_nt: TGTGCCAGCAGCTTGGTGTGGCGGGGGGCCTCCACCGGGGAGCTGTTTTTT

v_call: TRBV10-3
d_call: .
clone_size: .
j_call: TRBJ2-1
cdr3_aa: CAISGGLPGNEQFF
cdr3_nt: TGTGCCATCAGTGGAGGGCTTCCGGGCAATGAGCAGTTCTTC

v_call: TRBV30
d_call: .
clone_size: .
j_call: TRBJ2-1
cdr3_aa: CAWSRGNSYNEQFF
cdr3_nt: TGTGCCTGGAGTCGGGGAAACTCCTACAATGAGCAGTTCTTC

v_call: TRBV5-1
d_call: TRBD1
clone_size: once
j_call: TRBJ1-2
cdr3_aa: CASSFGQGKIIGYTF
cdr3_nt: TGCGCCAGCAGCTTTGGACAGGGGAAAATAATAGGTTACACCTTC

v_call: TRBV7-9
d_call: TRBD2
clone_size: .
j_call: TRBJ2-3
cdr3_aa: CASSVGLAGTDTQYF
cdr3_nt: TGTGCCAGCAGTGTGGGACTAGCGGGCACAGATACGCAGTATTTT

v_call: TRBV28
d_call: .
clone_size: .
j_call: TRBJ1-5
cdr3_aa: CASSTPGAGNQPQHF
cdr3_nt: TGTGCCAGCAGCACACCAGGGGCGGGCAATCAGCCCCAGCATTTT

v_call: TRBV11-3
d_call: TRBD2
clone_size: .
j_call: TRBJ2-1
cdr3_aa: CASSSGSAYNEQFF
cdr3_nt: TGTGCCAGCTCGAGCGGGAGTGCGTACAATGAGCAGTTCTTC

v_call: TRBV9
d_call: TRBD1
clone_size: .
j_call: TRBJ2-3
cdr3_aa: CASSEWDRAGTDTQYF
cdr3_nt: TGTGCCAGCAGCGAGTGGGACAGGGCTGGCACAGATACGCAGTATTTT

v_call: TRBV2
d_call: TRBD1
clone_size: .
j_call: TRBJ2-5
cdr3_aa: CASSEAPQGIQETQYF
cdr3_nt: TGTGCCAGCAGTGAAGCCCCACAGGGGATTCAGGAGACCCAGTACTTC

v_call: TRBV5-5
d_call: TRBD1
clone_size: .
j_call: TRBJ2-5
cdr3_aa: CASTPQAGGLGETQYF
cdr3_nt: TGTGCCAGCACCCCTCAGGCAGGGGGCCTCGGAGAGACCCAGTACTTC

v_call: TRBV5-6
d_call: .
clone_size: .
j_call: TRBJ2-2
cdr3_aa: CASSQTTDDTGELFF
cdr3_nt: TGTGCCAGCAGCCAGACGACAGATGACACCGGGGAGCTGTTTTTT

v_call: TRBV4-2
d_call: TRBD2
clone_size: .
j_call: TRBJ2-7
cdr3_aa: CASSQDSSGSYEQYF
cdr3_nt: TGTGCCAGCAGCCAAGATTCGAGCGGGAGCTACGAGCAGTACTTC

v_call: TRBV30
d_call: TRBD1
clone_size: .
j_call: TRBJ1-1
cdr3_aa: CAWNRGWTEAFF
cdr3_nt: TGTGCCTGGAACAGGGGGTGGACTGAAGCTTTCTTT

v_call: TRBV5-1
d_call: .
clone_size: .
j_call: TRBJ2-3
cdr3_aa: CASSSAIITSTDTQYF
cdr3_nt: TGCGCCAGCAGCAGCGCTATAATCACTAGCACAGATACGCAGTATTTT

v_call: TRBV18
d_call: .
clone_size: .
j_call: TRBJ1-1
cdr3_aa: CASSPPTGLRMNTEAFF
cdr3_nt: TGTGCCAGCTCACCACCAACAGGCCTTCGCATGAACACTGAAGCTTTCTTT

v_call: TRBV5-4
d_call: .
clone_size: .
j_call: TRBJ2-5
cdr3_aa: CASSPWTGQETQYF
cdr3_nt: TGTGCCAGCAGCCCCTGGACTGGCCAAGAGACCCAGTACTTC

v_call: TRBV6-1
d_call: .
clone_size: .
j_call: TRBJ2-7
cdr3_aa: CASSEAESSYEQYF
cdr3_nt: TGTGCCAGCAGTGAAGCGGAGAGCTCCTACGAGCAGTACTTC

v_call: TRBV7-8
d_call: TRBD2
clone_size: .
j_call: TRBJ2-3
cdr3_aa: CASSPRTSGSWADTQYF
cdr3_nt: TGTGCCAGCAGCCCCCGGACTAGCGGGAGTTGGGCAGATACGCAGTATTTT

v_call: TRBV19
d_call: .
clone_size: .
j_call: TRBJ2-7
cdr3_aa: CASSVGPPAGEQYF
cdr3_nt: TGTGCCAGTAGTGTCGGCCCTCCAGCAGGGGAGCAGTACTTC

v_call: TRBV7-6
d_call: .
clone_size: .
j_call: TRBJ2-2
cdr3_aa: CASSYRGGGTGELFF
cdr3_nt: TGTGCCAGCAGCTATCGAGGGGGAGGGACCGGGGAGCTGTTTTTT

v_call: TRBV5-6
d_call: TRBD2
clone_size: .
j_call: TRBJ2-3
cdr3_aa: CASSQIAGGTDTQYF
cdr3_nt: TGTGCCAGCAGCCAGATAGCGGGGGGCACAGATACGCAGTATTTT

v_call: TRBV14
d_call: .
clone_size: .
j_call: TRBJ2-2
cdr3_aa: CASSQVSTGELFF
cdr3_nt: TGTGCCAGCAGCCAAGTGTCGACCGGGGAGCTGTTTTTT

v_call: TRBV7-2
d_call: .
clone_size: .
j_call: TRBJ1-6
cdr3_aa: CASSVLRENSPLHF
cdr3_nt: TGTGCCAGCTCCGTTTTGCGGGAGAATTCACCCCTCCACTTT

v_call: TRBV29-1
d_call: .
clone_size: .
j_call: TRBJ1-2
cdr3_aa: CSVERTERLGYTF
cdr3_nt: TGCAGCGTTGAAAGGACAGAACGCCTGGGCTACACCTTC

v_call: TRBV9
d_call: TRBD1
clone_size: .
j_call: TRBJ1-1
cdr3_aa: CASSARDRGGTEAFF
cdr3_nt: TGTGCCAGCAGCGCTCGGGACAGGGGTGGGACTGAAGCTTTCTTT

v_call: TRBV6-1
d_call: .
clone_size: once
j_call: TRBJ2-7
cdr3_aa: CASSEHRSSSYEQYF
cdr3_nt: TGTGCCAGCAGTGAACACAGGTCAAGCTCCTACGAGCAGTACTTC

v_call: TRBV7-2
d_call: TRBD2
clone_size: .
j_call: TRBJ2-2
cdr3_aa: CASSLVGQLAGANTGELFF
cdr3_nt: TGTGCCAGCAGCTTAGTCGGTCAACTAGCGGGAGCGAACACCGGGGAGCTGTTTTTT

v_call: TRBV6-5
d_call: TRBD1
clone_size: .
j_call: TRBJ1-2
cdr3_aa: CASSYSGTGGNYGYTF
cdr3_nt: TGTGCCAGCAGTTACTCGGGGACAGGGGGCAACTATGGCTACACCTTC

v_call: TRBV19
d_call: .
clone_size: .
j_call: TRBJ1-2
cdr3_aa: CASSIDPTGFGGYTF
cdr3_nt: TGTGCCAGTAGTATAGACCCCACAGGGTTCGGCGGCTACACCTTC

v_call: TRBV6-1
d_call: TRBD1
clone_size: .
j_call: TRBJ1-5
cdr3_aa: CASSDSGGIQPQHF
cdr3_nt: TGTGCCAGCAGTGACTCAGGGGGAATCCAGCCCCAGCATTTT

v_call: TRBV5-1
d_call: TRBD1
clone_size: .
j_call: TRBJ1-1
cdr3_aa: CASSLTGTGNTEAFF
cdr3_nt: TGCGCCAGCAGCTTGACCGGGACAGGGAACACTGAAGCTTTCTTT

v_call: TRBV2
d_call: TRBD1
clone_size: .
j_call: TRBJ2-7
cdr3_aa: CASSAGQGVDEQYF
cdr3_nt: TGTGCCAGCAGTGCCGGACAGGGGGTCGACGAGCAGTACTTC

v_call: TRBV5-8
d_call: TRBD1
clone_size: .
j_call: TRBJ1-2
cdr3_aa: CASRLRRGREGYTF
cdr3_nt: TGTGCCAGCAGGTTGCGGAGGGGGCGAGAAGGCTACACCTTC

v_call: TRBV5-1
d_call: TRBD1
clone_size: .
j_call: TRBJ1-1
cdr3_aa: CASSLQGEAFF
cdr3_nt: TGCGCCAGCAGCTTACAGGGGGAAGCTTTCTTT

v_call: TRBV5-6
d_call: TRBD1
clone_size: .
j_call: TRBJ1-4
cdr3_aa: CASGSDRAPDRGGEKLFF
cdr3_nt: TGTGCCAGCGGATCAGACAGGGCGCCGGACAGGGGAGGTGAAAAACTGTTTTTT

v_call: TRBV6-1
d_call: .
clone_size: .
j_call: TRBJ1-1
cdr3_aa: CASSRDMNTEAFF
cdr3_nt: TGTGCCAGCAGCCGGGACATGAACACTGAAGCTTTCTTT

v_call: TRBV27
d_call: TRBD1
clone_size: .
j_call: TRBJ2-7
cdr3_aa: CASSFQGQGGPYEQYF
cdr3_nt: TGTGCCAGCAGTTTCCAGGGACAGGGTGGGCCCTACGAGCAGTACTTC

v_call: TRBV27
d_call: .
clone_size: .
j_call: TRBJ1-1
cdr3_aa: CASSFREGGTEAFF
cdr3_nt: TGTGCCAGCAGTTTCCGAGAAGGAGGGACTGAAGCTTTCTTT

v_call: TRBV6-6
d_call: TRBD1
clone_size: .
j_call: TRBJ1-2
cdr3_aa: CASTQTGSSPYGYTF
cdr3_nt: TGTGCCAGCACCCAGACAGGGAGCTCCCCCTATGGCTACACCTTC